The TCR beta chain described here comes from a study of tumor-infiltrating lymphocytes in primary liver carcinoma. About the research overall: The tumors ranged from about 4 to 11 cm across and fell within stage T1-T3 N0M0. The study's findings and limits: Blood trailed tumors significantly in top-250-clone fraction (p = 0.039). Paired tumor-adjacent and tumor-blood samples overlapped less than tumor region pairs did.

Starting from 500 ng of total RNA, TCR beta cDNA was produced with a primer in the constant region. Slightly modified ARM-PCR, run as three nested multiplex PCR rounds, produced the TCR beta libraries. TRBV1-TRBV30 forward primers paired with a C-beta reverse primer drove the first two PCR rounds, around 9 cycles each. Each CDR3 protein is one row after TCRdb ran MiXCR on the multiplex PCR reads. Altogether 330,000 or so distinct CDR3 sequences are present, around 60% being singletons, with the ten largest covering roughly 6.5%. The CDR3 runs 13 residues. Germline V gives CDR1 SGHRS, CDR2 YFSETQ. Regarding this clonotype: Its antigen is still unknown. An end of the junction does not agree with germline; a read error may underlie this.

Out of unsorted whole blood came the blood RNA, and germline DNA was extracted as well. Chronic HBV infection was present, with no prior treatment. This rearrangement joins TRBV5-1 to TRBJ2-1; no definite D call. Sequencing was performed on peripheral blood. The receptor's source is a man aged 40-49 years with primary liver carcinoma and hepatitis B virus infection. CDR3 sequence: CSSSLDSYNEQFF. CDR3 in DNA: TGCTCCAGCAGCTTGGACTCCTACAATGAGCAGTTCTTC.